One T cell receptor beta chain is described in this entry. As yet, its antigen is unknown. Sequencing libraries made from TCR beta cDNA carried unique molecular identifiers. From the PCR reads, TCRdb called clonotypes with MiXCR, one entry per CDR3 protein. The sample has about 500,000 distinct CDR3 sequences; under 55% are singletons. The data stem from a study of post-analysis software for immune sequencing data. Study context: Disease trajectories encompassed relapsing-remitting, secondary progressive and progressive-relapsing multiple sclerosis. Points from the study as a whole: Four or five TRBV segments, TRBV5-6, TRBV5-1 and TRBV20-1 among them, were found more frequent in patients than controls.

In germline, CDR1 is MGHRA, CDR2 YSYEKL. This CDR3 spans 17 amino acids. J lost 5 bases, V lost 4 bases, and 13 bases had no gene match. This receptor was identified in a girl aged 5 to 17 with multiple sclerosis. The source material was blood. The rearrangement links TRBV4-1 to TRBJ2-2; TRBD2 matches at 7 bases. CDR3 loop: CASSPTAVGGPTGELFF. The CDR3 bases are TGCGCCAGCAGCCCCACGGCAGTGGGAGGGCCGACCGGGGAGCTGTTTTTT.